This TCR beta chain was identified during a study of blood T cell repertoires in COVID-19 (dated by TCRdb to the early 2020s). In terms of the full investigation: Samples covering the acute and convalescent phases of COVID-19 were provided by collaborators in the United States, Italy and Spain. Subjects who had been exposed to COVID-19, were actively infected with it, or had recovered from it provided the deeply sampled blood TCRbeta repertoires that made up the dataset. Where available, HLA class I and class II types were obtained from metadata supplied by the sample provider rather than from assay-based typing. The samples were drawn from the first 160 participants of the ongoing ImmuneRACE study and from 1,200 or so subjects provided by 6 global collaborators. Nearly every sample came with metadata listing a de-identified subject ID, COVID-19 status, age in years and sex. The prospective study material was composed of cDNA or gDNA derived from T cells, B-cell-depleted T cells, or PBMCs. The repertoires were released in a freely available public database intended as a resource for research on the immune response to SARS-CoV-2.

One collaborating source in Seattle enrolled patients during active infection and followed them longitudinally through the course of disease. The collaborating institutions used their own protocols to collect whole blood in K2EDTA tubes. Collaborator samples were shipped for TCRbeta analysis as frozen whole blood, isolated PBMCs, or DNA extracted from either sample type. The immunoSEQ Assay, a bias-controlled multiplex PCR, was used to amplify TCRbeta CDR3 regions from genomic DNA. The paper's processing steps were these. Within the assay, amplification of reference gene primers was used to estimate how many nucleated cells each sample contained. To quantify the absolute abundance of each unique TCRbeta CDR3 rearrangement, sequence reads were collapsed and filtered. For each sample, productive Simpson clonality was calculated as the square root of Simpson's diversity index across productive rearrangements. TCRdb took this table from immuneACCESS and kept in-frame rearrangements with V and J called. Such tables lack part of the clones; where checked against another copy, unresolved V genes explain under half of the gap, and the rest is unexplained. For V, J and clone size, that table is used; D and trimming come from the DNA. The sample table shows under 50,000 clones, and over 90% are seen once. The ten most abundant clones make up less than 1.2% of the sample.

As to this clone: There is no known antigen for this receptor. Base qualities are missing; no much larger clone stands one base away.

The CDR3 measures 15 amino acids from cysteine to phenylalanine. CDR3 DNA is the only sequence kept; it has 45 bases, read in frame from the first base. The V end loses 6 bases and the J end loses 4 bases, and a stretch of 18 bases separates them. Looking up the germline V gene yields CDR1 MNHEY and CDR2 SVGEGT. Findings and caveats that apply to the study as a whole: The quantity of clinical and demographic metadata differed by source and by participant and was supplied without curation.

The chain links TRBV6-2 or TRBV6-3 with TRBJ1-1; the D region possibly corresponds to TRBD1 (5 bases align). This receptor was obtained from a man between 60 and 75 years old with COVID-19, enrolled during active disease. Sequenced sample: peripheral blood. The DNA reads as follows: TGTGCCAGCAGCACCTCCAGGGAATTGGGCACTGAAGCTTTCTTT. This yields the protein CASSTSRELGTEAFF.